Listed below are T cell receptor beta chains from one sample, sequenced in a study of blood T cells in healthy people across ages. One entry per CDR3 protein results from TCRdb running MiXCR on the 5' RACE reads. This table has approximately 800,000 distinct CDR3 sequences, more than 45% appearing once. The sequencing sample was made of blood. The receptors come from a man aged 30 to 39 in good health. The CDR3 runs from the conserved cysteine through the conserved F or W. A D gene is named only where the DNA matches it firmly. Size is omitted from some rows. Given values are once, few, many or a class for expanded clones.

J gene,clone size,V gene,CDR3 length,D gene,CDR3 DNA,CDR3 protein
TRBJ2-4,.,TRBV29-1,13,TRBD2,TGCAGCGTTACCTTACGGGACGCGGGGGAGCAGTACTTC,CSVTLRDAGEQYF
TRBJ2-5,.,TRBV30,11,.,TGTGCCGGGATTCGGGGAGAGACCCAGTACTTC,CAGIRGETQYF
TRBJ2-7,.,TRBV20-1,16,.,TGCAGTGCTAGAGATTCCCCCGACAGGAGCTCCTACGAGCAGTACTTC,CSARDSPDRSSYEQYF
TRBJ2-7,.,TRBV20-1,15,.,TGCAGTGCCCCCTCCACGAGAATAGGGGAAAACGAGCAGTACTTC,CSAPSTRIGENEQYF
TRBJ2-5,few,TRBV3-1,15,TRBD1,TGTGCCAGCAGTTATGGGACAGTCCCTGGAGAGACCCAGTACTTC,CASSYGTVPGETQYF
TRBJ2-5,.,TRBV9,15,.,TGTGCCAGCAGCGTAGCAGGAGCAGGGCAAGAGACCCAGTACTTC,CASSVAGAGQETQYF
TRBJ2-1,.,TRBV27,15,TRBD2,TGTGCCAGCAGACTCGTAGCGGGGGGGCTGGGTGAGCAGTTCTTC,CASRLVAGGLGEQFF
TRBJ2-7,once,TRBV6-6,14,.,TGTGCCAGCAGTTACACCAGGGGGGACTACGAGCAGTACTTC,CASSYTRGDYEQYF
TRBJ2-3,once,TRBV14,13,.,TGTGCCAGCAGCCAAGACATGGACGATACGCAGTATTTT,CASSQDMDDTQYF
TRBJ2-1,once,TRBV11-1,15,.,TGTGCCAGCAGCTTAGTTATTAACTCCTACAATGAGCAGTTCTTC,CASSLVINSYNEQFF
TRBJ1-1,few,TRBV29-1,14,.,TGCAGCGTTGAAACAGTGGAGCGGAACACTGAAGCTTTCTTT,CSVETVERNTEAFF
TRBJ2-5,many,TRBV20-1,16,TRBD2,TGCAGTGCAAAGGTCGGTTTAGCGGGACCGAGAGAGACCCAGTACTTC,CSAKVGLAGPRETQYF
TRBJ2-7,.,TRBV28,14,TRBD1,TGTGCCAGTCTTCCGCAGGGACAGGGTCACGAGCAGTACTTC,CASLPQGQGHEQYF
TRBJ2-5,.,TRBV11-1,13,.,TGTGCCAGCAGCCCCCGTTTCCCGATTGAGCAGTACTTC,CASSPRFPIEQYF
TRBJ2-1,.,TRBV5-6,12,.,TGTGCCAGCAGCATGGGTTCGAATGAGCAGTTCTTC,CASSMGSNEQFF
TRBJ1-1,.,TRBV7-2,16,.,TGTGCCAGCAGCTTATGGGGCCCAAAAGTCAACACTGAAGCTTTCTTT,CASSLWGPKVNTEAFF
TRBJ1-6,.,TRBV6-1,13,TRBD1,TGTGCCAGCAGTGATCGAGACAGGGGCACCCTCCACTTT,CASSDRDRGTLHF